Presented here are 20 T cell receptor beta chains from one specimen sequenced in a study of cytomegalovirus exposure and HLA in healthy donors. The PCR contained 60 Vbeta and 13 Jbeta primers. Clones were sequenced by immunoSEQ multiplex PCR, and TCRdb holds only the in-frame ones, with some missing. In all, the sample yields over 100,000 clones. Source material: PBMCs. These receptors came from a man between 25 and 39 years old in good health and CMV-seronegative.

The CDR3: CASSLKGRFSGNTIYF. The CDR3 coding sequence is TGTGCCAGCAGCTTAAAGGGGCGCTTCTCTGGAAACACCATATATTTT. This chain joins TRBV5-4 and TRBJ1-3; a weak D match, TRBD1 (5 bases). Trimming removed 2 bases at V and 0 bases at J, with 12 bases between. CDR3 length: 16 amino acids. CDR1 and CDR2 from the germline V gene are SGHNT and YYREEE (reference sequence).

The rearrangement uses TRBV18 and TRBJ2-5; 7 nucleotides match TRBD2. Trimming cost V 2 bases and J 2 bases; bases outside gene matches: 11. CDR3 length: 17 residues. Germline V gene sequence: CDR1 KGHSH, CDR2 LQKENI. CDR3 DNA: TGTGCCAGCTCACCAACCAAGGGCAGCGGGGTTCAAGAGACCCAGTACTTC. It is translated as CASSPTKGSGVQETQYF.

The chain recombines TRBV7-2 with TRBJ1-1, with D maybe TRBD1 (6 bases). The V gene lost 4 bases and the J gene lost 3 bases, with 9 bases spanning the gap. This CDR3 is 13 amino acids long. CDR1 and CDR2 (germline): SGHTA, FQGNSA. The CDR3 sequence: CASSYNRDTEAFF. The CDR3 DNA reads as TGTGCCAGCAGCTACAACAGGGACACTGAAGCTTTCTTT.

The chain has TRBV7-8 and TRBJ2-7; the match to TRBD2 covers 8 bases. The CDR3 is 15 residues long. Germline lookup yields CDR1 SGHVS and CDR2 FQNEAQ. J was trimmed by 2 bases and V by 1 base; bases with no gene match: 4. DNA of the CDR3: TGTGCCAGCAGCTTAGTGGGCGGGGGGCCCTACGAGCAGTACTTC. This codes for CASSLVGGGPYEQYF.

The chain is built from TRBV7-9 and TRBJ2-1, with D possibly matching TRBD2 (6 bases). Germline values: CDR1 SEHNR, CDR2 FQNEAQ (reference sequence). Trimming took 5 bases from V and 8 from J, leaving 28 bases between them. The CDR3 consists of 18 residues. CDR3 DNA: TGTGCCAGCAGCGAACTTGGTGGAGGGAAAGCAGGTTTCGATGAGCAGTTCTTC. Its translation: CASSELGGGKAGFDEQFF. The full variable domain, in which reference TRBV7-9 and TRBJ2-1 provide the parts outside the CDR3, is DTGVSQNPRHKITKRGQNVTFRCDPISEHNRLYWYRQTLGQGPEFLTYFQNEAQLEKSRLLSDRFSAERPKGSFSTLEIQRTEQGDSAMYLCASSELGGGKAGFDEQFFGPGTRLTVL.

This sequence joins TRBV10-1 and TRBJ2-1; 7 bases map to TRBD2. The CDR3 has 11 amino acids. J gave up 7 bases and V 6 bases, and 0 bases lay outside the gene matches. Germline V gene data show CDR1 as WNHNN and CDR2 as SYGVQD (reference sequence). The CDR3 reads CASRGGNEQFF. The CDR3 coding sequence is TGCGCCAGCAGGGGGGGGAATGAGCAGTTCTTC.

The chain links TRBV13 to TRBJ2-1; 10 bases are shared with TRBD2. Germline assignment: CDR1 PRHDT and CDR2 FYEKMQ (reference sequence). Trimming cost V 0 bases and J 10 bases; bases outside gene matches: 15. The CDR3 contains 18 residues. The CDR3 DNA reads as TGTGCCAGCAGCTTAGGCCTCTTGGCGCTAGCGGGGGTCACCGAGCAGTTCTTC. It encodes CASSLGLLALAGVTEQFF.

The chain combines TRBV12-5 with TRBJ2-7; 7 bases map to TRBD1. CDR1 is LGHNT and CDR2 is FRNRAP in the germline V gene. Trimming took 6 bases from V and 2 from J; bases not matched to a gene: 7. This CDR3 region has 14 residues. The CDR3 DNA is TGTGCTAGTGGGCCCGGGACAGCCCCCTACGAGCAGTACTTC. Amino acids: CASGPGTAPYEQYF.

CDR3 bases: TGTGCTAGTGGTAACAACAGGGTGAGCCAGCCCCAGCATTTT. Amino acid sequence: CASGNNRVSQPQHF. The V and J genes are TRBV12-5 and TRBJ1-5, with D possibly TRBD1 on 6 matching bases. The CDR3 has 14 residues. V lost 5 bases to trimming and J lost 7 bases, with 15 bases between them. Per the germline V gene, CDR1 is LGHNT and CDR2 is FRNRAP.

This chain links TRBV5-1 with TRBJ1-1, with D possibly being TRBD1 (6 bases). V dropped 2 bases and J dropped 0 bases, with 14 bases sitting between them. The CDR3 contains 16 residues. Germline lookup yields CDR1 SGHRS and CDR2 YFSETQ. The CDR3 DNA follows: TGCGCCAGCAGCTTTGGACAGCATCTTATGAACACTGAAGCTTTCTTT. Amino acids: CASSFGQHLMNTEAFF.

The chain is built from TRBV19 and TRBJ2-3; D is perhaps TRBD1 (6 bases). Trimming shortened V by 6 bases and J by 1 base, and 20 bases separated the two germline ends. Germline values: CDR1 LNHDA, CDR2 SQIVND (reference sequence). CDR3 length equals 17 residues. The DNA for the CDR3 is TGTGCCAGTAGCCTCTCGACCACAGGGATAGGCACAGATACGCAGTATTTT. Its protein is CASSLSTTGIGTDTQYF.

The chain uses TRBV9 and TRBJ2-7; weak D call: TRBD1 (6 bases). V was shortened by 0 bases and J by 0 bases, with 10 bases between the two germline ends. Germline assignment: CDR1 SGDLS and CDR2 YYNGEE. The CDR3 has 15 residues. CDR3 bases: TGTGCCAGCAGCGTAGAACCAGGGGTCTCCTACGAGCAGTACTTC. It is translated as CASSVEPGVSYEQYF.

The chain recombines TRBV7-9 with TRBJ2-1, with a tentative D call TRBD2 (6 bases). The CDR3 is 15 residues long. V lost 5 bases and J 4 bases, leaving 15 bases between the germline ends. Germline CDR1 is SEHNR and CDR2 is FQNEAQ (reference sequence). The CDR3 here is CASSPIGGMYNEQFF. CDR3 coding DNA: TGTGCCAGCAGCCCCATAGGCGGGATGTACAATGAGCAGTTCTTC.

The chain recombines TRBV7-9 with TRBJ1-2; D gene unclear. CDR3 length: 15 residues. V was trimmed by 5 bases and J by 3 bases, leaving 16 bases between them. Germline CDR1 reads SEHNR; CDR2 reads FQNEAQ (reference sequence). The CDR3 reads CASSGDVGEDYGYTF. CDR3 sequence (DNA): TGTGCCAGCAGCGGCGATGTCGGGGAGGACTATGGCTACACCTTC.

This chain joins TRBV28 and TRBJ1-5, with unresolved D. The CDR3 covers 16 residues. Trimming removed 3 bases from V and 1 base from J, with 13 bases in between. From germline, CDR1 is MDHEN and CDR2 SYDVKM. This CDR3 is CASSFQFGRSNQPQHF. As DNA, the CDR3 is TGTGCCAGCAGTTTTCAATTCGGCAGGAGCAATCAGCCCCAGCATTTT.

The chain uses TRBV19 and TRBJ1-5; D remains ambiguous. V was pared by 1 base and J by 4 bases, with 14 bases between. This CDR3 has 16 residues. Germline V gene data show CDR1 as LNHDA and CDR2 as SQIVND (reference sequence). The DNA of the CDR3 is TGTGCCAGTAGTATAGGGAGTGGTGCAGCAAATCAGCCCCAGCATTTT. Its protein is CASSIGSGAANQPQHF.

The chain joins TRBV11-2 to TRBJ2-2, with D possibly being TRBD2 (7 bases). Germline V lookup: CDR1 SGHAT, CDR2 FQNNGV. CDR3 length: 16 residues. V was cut by 0 bases and J by 5 bases, with 13 bases left in between. Written as DNA, the CDR3 is TGTGCCAGCAGCTTAGATCGGGGGGCAGGGACCGGGGAGCTGTTTTTT. Its translation is CASSLDRGAGTGELFF. Variable domain in full (rest from reference TRBV11-2 and TRBJ2-2): EAGVAQSPRYKIIEKRQSVAFWCNPISGHATLYWYQQILGQGPKLLIQFQNNGVVDDSQLPKDRFSAERLKGVDSTLKIQPAKLEDSAVYLCASSLDRGAGTGELFFGEGSRLTVL.

V gene TRBV11-3 combines with J gene TRBJ2-7; D possibly corresponds to TRBD1 (6 bases). The CDR3 length is 15 residues. Trimming stripped 2 bases from V and 2 bases from J, with 13 bases between. Germline CDR1 is SGHNT and CDR2 is YENEEA. The CDR3 here is CASSLRGQGPYEQYF. The CDR3 DNA is TGTGCCAGCAGCTTAAGAGGGCAGGGGCCCTACGAGCAGTACTTC.

The rearrangement links TRBV5-6 to TRBJ2-5, with D unclear. Trimming removed 2 bases from V and 4 bases from J, with 3 bases in between. The germline V gene has CDR1 SGHDT and CDR2 YYEEEE. The CDR3 is made up of 11 amino acids. The CDR3 DNA follows: TGTGCCAGCAGCTTTCTAGAGACCCAGTACTTC. Protein sequence: CASSFLETQYF. Combining the CDR3 with reference TRBV5-6 and TRBJ2-5 gives the whole variable domain DAGVTQSPTHLIKTRGQQVTLRCSPKSGHDTVSWYQQALGQGPQFIFQYYEEEERQRGNFPDRFSGHQFPNYSSELNVNALLLGDSALYLCASSFLETQYFGPGTRLLVL.

The chain couples TRBV5-1 to TRBJ2-1; D possibly corresponds to TRBD2 (5 bases). The germline CDR1 and CDR2 sequences are SGHRS and YFSETQ. The length of the CDR3 is 14 residues. V was trimmed by 1 base and J by 9 bases, leaving 14 bases between them. This CDR3 is CASSLRVKGAEQFF. CDR3 DNA sequence: TGCGCCAGCAGCTTGAGGGTAAAGGGAGCTGAGCAGTTCTTC. The variable domain in full, with the rest retrieved from reference TRBV5-1 and TRBJ2-1, is KAGVTQTPRYLIKTRGQQVTLSCSPISGHRSVSWYQQTPGQGLQFLFEYFSETQRNKGNFPGRFSGRQFSNSRSEMNVSTLELGDSALYLCASSLRVKGAEQFFGPGTRLTVL.